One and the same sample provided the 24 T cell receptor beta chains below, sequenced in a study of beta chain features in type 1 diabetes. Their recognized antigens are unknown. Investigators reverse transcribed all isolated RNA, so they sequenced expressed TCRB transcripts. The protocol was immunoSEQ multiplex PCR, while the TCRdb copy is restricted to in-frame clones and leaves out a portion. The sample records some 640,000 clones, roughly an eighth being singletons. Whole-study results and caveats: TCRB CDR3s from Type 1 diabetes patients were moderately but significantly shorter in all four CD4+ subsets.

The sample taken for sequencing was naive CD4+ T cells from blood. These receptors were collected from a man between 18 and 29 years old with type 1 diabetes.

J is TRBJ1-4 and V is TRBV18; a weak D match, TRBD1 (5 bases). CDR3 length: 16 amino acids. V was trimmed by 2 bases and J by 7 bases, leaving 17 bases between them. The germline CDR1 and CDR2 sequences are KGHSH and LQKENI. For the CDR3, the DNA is TGTGCCAGCTCACCAAGTTCAACAGGCTGGGGTGAAAAACTGTTTTTT. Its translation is CASSPSSTGWGEKLFF.

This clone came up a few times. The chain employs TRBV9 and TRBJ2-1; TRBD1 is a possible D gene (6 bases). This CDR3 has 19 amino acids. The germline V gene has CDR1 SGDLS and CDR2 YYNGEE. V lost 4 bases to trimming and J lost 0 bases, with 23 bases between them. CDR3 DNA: TGTGCCAGCAGCACCGGACAGATACAATTTTATAGCTCCTACAATGAGCAGTTCTTC. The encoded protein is CASSTGQIQFYSSYNEQFF.

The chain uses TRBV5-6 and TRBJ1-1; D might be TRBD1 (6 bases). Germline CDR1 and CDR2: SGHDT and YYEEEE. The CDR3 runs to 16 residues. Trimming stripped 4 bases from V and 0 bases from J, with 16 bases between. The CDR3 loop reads CASSPKGAGVNTEAFF. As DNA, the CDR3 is TGTGCCAGCAGCCCCAAGGGTGCAGGGGTGAACACTGAAGCTTTCTTT. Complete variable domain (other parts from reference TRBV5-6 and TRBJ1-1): DAGVTQSPTHLIKTRGQQVTLRCSPKSGHDTVSWYQQALGQGPQFIFQYYEEEERQRGNFPDRFSGHQFPNYSSELNVNALLLGDSALYLCASSPKGAGVNTEAFFGQGTRLTVV.

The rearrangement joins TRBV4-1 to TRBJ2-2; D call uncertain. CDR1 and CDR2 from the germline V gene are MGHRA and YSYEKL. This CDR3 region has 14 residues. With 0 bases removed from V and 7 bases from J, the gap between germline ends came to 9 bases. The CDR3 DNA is TGCGCCAGCAGCCAAGATCGGACCAACGGGGAGCTGTTTTTT. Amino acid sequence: CASSQDRTNGELFF.

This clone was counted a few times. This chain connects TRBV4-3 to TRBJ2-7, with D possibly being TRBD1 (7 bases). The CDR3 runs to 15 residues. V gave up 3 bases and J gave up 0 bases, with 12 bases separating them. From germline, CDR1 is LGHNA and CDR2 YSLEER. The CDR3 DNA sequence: TGCGCCAGCAGCCAGGAGGGACAGTACTCCTACGAGCAGTACTTC. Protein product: CASSQEGQYSYEQYF.

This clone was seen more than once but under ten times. CDR3 residues: CASSQTWWGANYGYTF. The CDR3 DNA is TGCGCCAGCAGCCAGACCTGGTGGGGGGCGAACTATGGCTACACCTTC. The chain uses TRBV4-3 and TRBJ1-2; tentatively, D is TRBD1 (6 bases). V lost 3 bases to trimming and J lost 2 bases, with 16 bases between them. Per germline, CDR1 LGHNA and CDR2 YSLEER. The CDR3 has 16 amino acids.

The CDR3 DNA follows: TGCGCCAGCAGCCAACAGGTGCAGTACTTC. Translation gives CASSQQVQYF. The chain recombines TRBV4-1 with TRBJ2-7, with no clear D. CDR3 length: 10 amino acids. Trimming stripped 2 bases from V and 9 bases from J, with 5 bases between. The germline gives CDR1 MGHRA, CDR2 YSYEKL.

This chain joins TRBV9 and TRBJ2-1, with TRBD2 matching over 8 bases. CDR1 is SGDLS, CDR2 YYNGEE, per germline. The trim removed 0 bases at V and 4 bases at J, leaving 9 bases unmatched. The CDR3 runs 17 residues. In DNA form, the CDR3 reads TGTGCCAGCAGCGTAGATGGGCTAGCGGGTGGGTACAATGAGCAGTTCTTC. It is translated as CASSVDGLAGGYNEQFF.

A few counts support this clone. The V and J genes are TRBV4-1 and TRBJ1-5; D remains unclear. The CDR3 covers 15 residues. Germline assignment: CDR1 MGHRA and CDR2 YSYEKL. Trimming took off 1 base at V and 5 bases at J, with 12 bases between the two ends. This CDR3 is CASSQVVYIYQPQHF. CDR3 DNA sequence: TGCGCCAGCAGCCAAGTGGTATACATATATCAGCCCCAGCATTTT.

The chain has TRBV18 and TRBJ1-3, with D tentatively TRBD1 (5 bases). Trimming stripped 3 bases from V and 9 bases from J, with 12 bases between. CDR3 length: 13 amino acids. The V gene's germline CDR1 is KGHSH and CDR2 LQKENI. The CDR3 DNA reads TGTGCCAGCTCACCGACAGCGAAGCGCACCATATATTTT. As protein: CASSPTAKRTIYF.

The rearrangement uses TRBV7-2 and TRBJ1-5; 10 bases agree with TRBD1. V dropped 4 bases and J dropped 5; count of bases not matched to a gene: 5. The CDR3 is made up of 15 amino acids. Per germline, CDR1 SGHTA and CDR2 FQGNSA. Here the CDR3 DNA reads TGTGCCAGCAGCTGGGGGACAGGGGCGGATCAGCCCCAGCATTTT. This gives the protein CASSWGTGADQPQHF.

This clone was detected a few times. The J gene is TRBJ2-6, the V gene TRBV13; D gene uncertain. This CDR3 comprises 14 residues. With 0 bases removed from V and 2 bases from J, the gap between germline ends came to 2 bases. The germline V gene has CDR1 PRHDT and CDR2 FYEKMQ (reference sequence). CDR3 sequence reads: CASSLGPGANVLTF. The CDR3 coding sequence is TGTGCCAGCAGCTTAGGTCCTGGGGCCAACGTCCTGACTTTC.

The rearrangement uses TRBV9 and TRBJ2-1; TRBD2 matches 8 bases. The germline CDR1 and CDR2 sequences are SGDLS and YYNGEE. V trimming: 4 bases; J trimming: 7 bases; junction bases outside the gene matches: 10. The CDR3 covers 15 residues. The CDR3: CASSLRLAPTNEQFF. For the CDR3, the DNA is TGTGCCAGCAGCTTGCGACTAGCGCCGACAAATGAGCAGTTCTTC.

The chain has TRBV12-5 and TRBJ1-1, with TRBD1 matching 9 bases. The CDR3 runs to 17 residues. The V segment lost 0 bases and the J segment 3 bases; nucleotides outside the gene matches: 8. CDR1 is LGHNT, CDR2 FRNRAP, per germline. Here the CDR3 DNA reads TGTGCTAGTGGTTTGGTACTTACAGGGGGCTGGGACACTGAAGCTTTCTTT. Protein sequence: CASGLVLTGGWDTEAFF.

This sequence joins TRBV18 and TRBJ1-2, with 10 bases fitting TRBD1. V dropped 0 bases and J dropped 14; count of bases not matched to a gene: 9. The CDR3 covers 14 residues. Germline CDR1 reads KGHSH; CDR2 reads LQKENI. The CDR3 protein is CASSPPAGQGSGTF. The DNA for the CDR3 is TGTGCCAGCTCACCACCCGCGGGACAGGGGAGTGGAACCTTC.

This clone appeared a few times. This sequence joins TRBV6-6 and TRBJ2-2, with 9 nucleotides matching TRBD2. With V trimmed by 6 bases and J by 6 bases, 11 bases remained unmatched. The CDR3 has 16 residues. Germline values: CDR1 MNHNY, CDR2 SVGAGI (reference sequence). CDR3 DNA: TGTGCCAGCAGCGATACCGGGACTAGCTTCCCCGGGGAGCTGTTTTTT. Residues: CASSDTGTSFPGELFF.

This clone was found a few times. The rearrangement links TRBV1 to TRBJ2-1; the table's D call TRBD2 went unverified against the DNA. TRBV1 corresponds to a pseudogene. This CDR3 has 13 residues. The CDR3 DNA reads TGCACCAGCTGTGGTCGGGAATCCAATGAGCAGTTCTTC. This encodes CTSCGRESNEQFF.

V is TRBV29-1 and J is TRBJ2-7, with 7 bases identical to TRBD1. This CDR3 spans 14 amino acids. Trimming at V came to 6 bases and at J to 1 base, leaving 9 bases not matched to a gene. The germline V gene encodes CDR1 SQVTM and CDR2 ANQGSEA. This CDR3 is CSVRLTGQSYEQYF. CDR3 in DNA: TGCAGCGTCCGACTCACGGGACAGTCCTACGAGCAGTACTTC.

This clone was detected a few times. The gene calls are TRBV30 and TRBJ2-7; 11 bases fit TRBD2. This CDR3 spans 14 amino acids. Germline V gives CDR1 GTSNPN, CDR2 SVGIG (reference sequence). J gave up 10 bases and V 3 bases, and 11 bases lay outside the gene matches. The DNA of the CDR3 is TGTGCCTGGAGAAGTAATAGCGGGAGGGTAGTCCAGTACTTC. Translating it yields CAWRSNSGRVVQYF.

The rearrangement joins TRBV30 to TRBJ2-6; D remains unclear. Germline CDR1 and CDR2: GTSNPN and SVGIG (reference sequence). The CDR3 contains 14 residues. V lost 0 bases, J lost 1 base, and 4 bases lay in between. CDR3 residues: CAWSVQSGANVLTF. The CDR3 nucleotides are TGTGCCTGGAGTGTACAATCTGGGGCCAACGTCCTGACTTTC.

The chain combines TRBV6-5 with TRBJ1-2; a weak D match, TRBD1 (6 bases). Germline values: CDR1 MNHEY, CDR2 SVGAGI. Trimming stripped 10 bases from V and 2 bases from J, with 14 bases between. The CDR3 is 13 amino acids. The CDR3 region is CATNQGMNYGYTF. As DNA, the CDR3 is TGTGCCACCAACCAGGGGATGAACTATGGCTACACCTTC.

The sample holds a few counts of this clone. The CDR3 sequence is CASSGSSGATYEQYF. The CDR3 nucleotides read TGTGCCAGCAGCGGCTCTAGCGGGGCGACCTACGAGCAGTACTTC. The chain employs TRBV7-9 and TRBJ2-7; 9 positions agree with TRBD2. Trimming cost V 5 bases and J 2 bases; bases outside gene matches: 7. There are 15 residues in the CDR3. CDR1 is SEHNR and CDR2 is FQNEAQ in the germline V gene (reference sequence).

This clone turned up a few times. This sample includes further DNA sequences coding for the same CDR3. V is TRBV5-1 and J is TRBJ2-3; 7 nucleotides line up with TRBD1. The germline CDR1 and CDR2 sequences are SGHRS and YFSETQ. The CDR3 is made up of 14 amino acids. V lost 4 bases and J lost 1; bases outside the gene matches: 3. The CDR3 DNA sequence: TGCGCCAGCAGCCCAGGACAGGGCACAGATACGCAGTATTTT. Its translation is CASSPGQGTDTQYF.

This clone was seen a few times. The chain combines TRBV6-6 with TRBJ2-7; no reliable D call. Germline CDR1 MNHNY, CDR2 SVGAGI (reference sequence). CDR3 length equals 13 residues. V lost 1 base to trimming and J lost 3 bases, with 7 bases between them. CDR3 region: CASSYYDIYEQYF. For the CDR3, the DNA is TGTGCCAGCAGTTACTACGACATCTACGAGCAGTACTTC.